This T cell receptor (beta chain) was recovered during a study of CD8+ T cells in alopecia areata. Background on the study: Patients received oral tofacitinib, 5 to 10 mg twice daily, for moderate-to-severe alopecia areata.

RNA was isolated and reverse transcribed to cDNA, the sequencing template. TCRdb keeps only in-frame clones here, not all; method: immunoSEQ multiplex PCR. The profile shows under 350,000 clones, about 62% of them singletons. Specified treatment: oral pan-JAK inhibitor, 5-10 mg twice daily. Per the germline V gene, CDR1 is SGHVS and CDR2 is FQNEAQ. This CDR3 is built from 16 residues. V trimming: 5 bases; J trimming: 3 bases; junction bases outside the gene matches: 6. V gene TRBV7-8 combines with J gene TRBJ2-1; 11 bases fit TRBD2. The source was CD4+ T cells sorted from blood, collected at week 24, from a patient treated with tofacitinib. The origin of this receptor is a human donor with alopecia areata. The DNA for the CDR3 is TGTGCCAGCAGCAGAAAACTAGCGGGGGACTACAATGAGCAGTTCTTC. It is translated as CASSRKLAGDYNEQFF.